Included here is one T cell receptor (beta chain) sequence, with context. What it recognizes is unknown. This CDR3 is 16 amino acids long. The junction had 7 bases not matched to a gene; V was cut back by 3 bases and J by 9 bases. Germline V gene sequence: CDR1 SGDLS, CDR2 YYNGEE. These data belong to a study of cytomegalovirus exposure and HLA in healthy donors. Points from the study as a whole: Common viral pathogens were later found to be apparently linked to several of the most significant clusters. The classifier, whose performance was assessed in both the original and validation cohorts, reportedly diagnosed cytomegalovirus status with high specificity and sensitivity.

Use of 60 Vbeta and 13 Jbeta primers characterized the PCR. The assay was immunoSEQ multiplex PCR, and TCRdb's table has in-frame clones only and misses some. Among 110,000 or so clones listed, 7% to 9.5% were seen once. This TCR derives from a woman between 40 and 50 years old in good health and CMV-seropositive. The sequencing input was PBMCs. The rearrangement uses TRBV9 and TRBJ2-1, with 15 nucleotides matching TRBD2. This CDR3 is CASSAGLAGGRVEQFF. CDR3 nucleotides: TGTGCCAGCAGCGCCGGACTAGCGGGGGGGCGGGTTGAGCAGTTCTTC.